Shown below are 19 T cell receptor beta chains from a single sample sequenced in a study of T cell changes during pregnancy in multiple sclerosis. The method was immunoSEQ multiplex PCR; TCRdb's version includes in-frame clones alone and lacks a portion of them. The sample lists around 46,000 clones; roughly nine tenths were seen once. Here the sequenced sample was CD8+ T cells from peripheral blood mononuclear cells, taken in the second trimester of pregnancy. The source of these receptors is a female donor with multiple sclerosis, enrolled in a pregnancy study.

The chain has TRBV4-1 and TRBJ1-5; D perhaps matches TRBD1 (5 bases). V lost 3 bases and J 4 bases, leaving 13 bases between the germline ends. Per the germline V gene, CDR1 is MGHRA and CDR2 is YSYEKL. CDR3 length equals 15 residues. CDR3 residues: CASSHPGRGNQPQHF. For the CDR3, the DNA is TGCGCCAGCAGCCACCCCGGGAGGGGAAATCAGCCCCAGCATTTT.

The CDR3 loop reads CASSPHLGQDHNEQFF. The CDR3 DNA is TGTGCCAGCAGCCCTCACCTGGGACAGGACCACAATGAGCAGTTCTTC. This chain joins TRBV7-8 and TRBJ2-1; TRBD1 matches at 8 bases. CDR1 and CDR2 from the germline V gene are SGHVS and FQNEAQ. V lost 5 bases to trimming and J lost 5 bases; unmatched junction nucleotides: 11. The CDR3 has 16 amino acids.

The chain links TRBV5-1 to TRBJ1-1; D remains unclear. Trimming pared 7 bases from V and 5 bases from J, leaving 15 bases between. Germline V gene lookup returns CDR1 SGHRS and CDR2 YFSETQ. The CDR3 loop spans 13 amino acids. The CDR3 DNA follows: TGCGCCAGCGAGAGGGTCCCAGAAACTGAAGCTTTCTTT. Its translation: CASERVPETEAFF.

The J gene is TRBJ1-2, the V gene TRBV19; 9 positions agree with TRBD1. The germline gives CDR1 LNHDA, CDR2 SQIVND (reference sequence). The trim removed 6 bases at V and 4 bases at J, leaving 6 bases unmatched. The CDR3 consists of 14 residues. CDR3 residues: CASRARDRAYGYTF. In DNA form, the CDR3 reads TGTGCCAGTAGGGCTCGGGACAGGGCCTATGGCTACACCTTC.

The chain joins TRBV19 to TRBJ1-5; a possible D gene is TRBD1 (5 bases). The CDR3 extends over 15 amino acids. V was clipped by 6 bases and J by 2 bases, with 14 bases between them. Germline CDR1 and CDR2: LNHDA and SQIVND (reference sequence). The CDR3 DNA reads TGTGCCAGTAGGGGGACTTCGGTTGGCAATCAGCCCCAGCATTTT. Its translation: CASRGTSVGNQPQHF.

The chain joins TRBV6-4 to TRBJ2-1; TRBD2 agrees at 10 bases. Germline-derived CDR1 and CDR2 are MRHNA and SNTAGT. The CDR3 is 16 residues long. V dropped 3 bases and J dropped 1; count of bases not matched to a gene: 3. The CDR3 DNA reads TGTGCCAGCAGTGAACTAGCGGGGTATTCCTACAATGAGCAGTTCTTC. Protein product: CASSELAGYSYNEQFF.

The V and J genes are TRBV28 and TRBJ2-3; 7 bases align to TRBD1. Germline lookup yields CDR1 MDHEN and CDR2 SYDVKM. The CDR3 spans 15 residues. Trimming cost V 5 bases and J 4 bases; bases outside gene matches: 9. Here the CDR3 reads CASSMTGTVADTQYF. The CDR3 DNA follows: TGTGCCAGCAGTATGACCGGGACAGTAGCAGATACGCAGTATTTT. The full variable domain, with the rest looked up from reference TRBV28 and TRBJ2-3, is DVKVTQSSRYLVKRTGEKVFLECVQDMDHENMFWYRQDPGLGLRLIYFSYDVKMKEKGDIPEGYSVSREKKERFSLILESASTNQTSMYLCASSMTGTVADTQYFGPGTRLTVL.

The chain recombines TRBV19 with TRBJ1-5; D is possibly TRBD1 (5 bases). The V gene's germline CDR1 is LNHDA and CDR2 SQIVND (reference sequence). Trimming left V 5 bases short and J 3 bases short, with 14 bases between. The CDR3 consists of 15 residues. The CDR3 loop is CASSLWGEDNQPQHF. The CDR3 bases are TGTGCCAGTAGTCTTTGGGGCGAAGACAATCAGCCCCAGCATTTT. The complete variable domain, with remaining parts taken from reference TRBV19 and TRBJ1-5, reads DGGITQSPKYLFRKEGQNVTLSCEQNLNHDAMYWYRQDPGQGLRLIYYSQIVNDFQKGDIAEGYSVSREKKESFPLTVTSAQKNPTAFYLCASSLWGEDNQPQHFGDGTRLSIL.

This clone was observed a single time. V gene TRBV5-6 combines with J gene TRBJ2-3; 7 bases line up with TRBD1. CDR3 length: 16 residues. Germline CDR1 and CDR2: SGHDT and YYEEEE. After removal of 7 bases from V and 0 bases from J, the junction contained 11 bases not matched to a gene. CDR3 amino acids: CASSQPWDSSTDTQYF. In DNA form, the CDR3 reads TGTGCCAGCTCTCAACCCTGGGACAGTAGCACAGATACGCAGTATTTT.

The chain is built from TRBV19 and TRBJ1-4; D is possibly TRBD1 (6 bases). Germline V CDR1 and CDR2: LNHDA, SQIVND (reference sequence). Between the trimmed V and J ends, which lost 5 bases and 7 bases, there was a span of 14 bases. The CDR3 sequence is 14 residues long. CDR3 coding DNA: TGTGCCAGTAGTCCCGGGACAAGGAGTGAAAAACTGTTTTTT. It is translated as CASSPGTRSEKLFF. The full variable domain, completed using reference TRBV19 and TRBJ1-4, is DGGITQSPKYLFRKEGQNVTLSCEQNLNHDAMYWYRQDPGQGLRLIYYSQIVNDFQKGDIAEGYSVSREKKESFPLTVTSAQKNPTAFYLCASSPGTRSEKLFFGSGTQLSVL.

This rearrangement joins TRBV15 to TRBJ2-7; TRBD1 matches at 7 bases. The CDR3 covers 15 residues. V lost 5 bases, J lost 2 bases, and 9 bases stayed unmatched. The germline V gene encodes CDR1 LNHNV and CDR2 YYDKDF (reference sequence). The CDR3 spells CATSGRDSVAYEQYF. The CDR3 DNA reads as TGTGCCACCAGCGGAAGGGACAGCGTCGCCTACGAGCAGTACTTC. Together with reference TRBV15 and TRBJ2-7, the CDR3 gives the full variable domain: DAMVIQNPRYQVTQFGKPVTLSCSQTLNHNVMYWYQQKSSQAPKLLFHYYDKDFNNEADTPDNFQSRRPNTSFCFLDIRSPGLGDTAMYLCATSGRDSVAYEQYFGPGTRLTVT.

J is TRBJ1-1 and V is TRBV19; no reliable D call. The CDR3 is made up of 14 amino acids. Trimming took 0 bases from V and 7 from J, leaving 12 bases between them. Germline V gene lookup returns CDR1 LNHDA and CDR2 SQIVND (reference sequence). CDR3 DNA: TGTGCCAGTAGTATAGATCTCGAGGGCGGTGAAGCTTTCTTT. Translating it yields CASSIDLEGGEAFF.

The chain joins TRBV25-1 to TRBJ2-3; 7 bases fit TRBD2. CDR1 MGHDK and CDR2 SYGVNS come from the germline V gene. This CDR3 is 15 amino acids long. Germline trimming cut 8 bases from V and 3 bases from J; bases unmatched to any gene: 11. The CDR3 loop reads CASATTGGWTDTQYF. In DNA, the CDR3 is TGTGCCAGCGCCACGACGGGGGGATGGACAGATACGCAGTATTTT.

The rearrangement uses TRBV11-2 and TRBJ2-5, with D possibly TRBD1 on 5 matching bases. This CDR3 contains 13 residues. Trimming stripped 1 base from V and 5 bases from J, with 8 bases between. Germline CDR1 and CDR2: SGHAT and FQNNGV. The CDR3 bases are TGTGCCAGCAGCTTAGCAGGGTGGGAGACCCAGTACTTC. This gives the protein CASSLAGWETQYF.

The chain joins TRBV30 to TRBJ1-2, with D possibly matching TRBD1 (5 bases). V was pared by 5 bases and J by 6 bases, with 13 bases between. The CDR3 is made up of 12 amino acids. Germline V CDR1 and CDR2: GTSNPN, SVGIG (reference sequence). CDR3 in amino acids: CAWALGGDGYTF. The DNA of the CDR3 is TGTGCCTGGGCCCTGGGGGGGGATGGCTACACCTTC.

The V gene is TRBV6-1, the J gene TRBJ2-1, with D hard to call. V dropped 10 bases and J dropped 7 bases, with 14 bases sitting between them. Germline CDR1 MNHNS, CDR2 SASEGT. This CDR3 comprises 12 residues. CDR3 residues: CATSPGSNEQFF. The DNA of the CDR3 is TGTGCCACGTCGCCGGGTTCGAATGAGCAGTTCTTC.

The gene calls are TRBV4-2 and TRBJ2-1; 7 bases line up with TRBD2. This CDR3 has 15 amino acids. V gave up 1 base and J gave up 4 bases; unmatched junction bases: 4. The germline V gene has CDR1 LGHNA and CDR2 YNFKEQ. The CDR3 DNA follows: TGTGCCAGCAGCCAAGTTGCGGGGGAATACAATGAGCAGTTCTTC. This sequence encodes CASSQVAGEYNEQFF.

J is TRBJ1-2 and V is TRBV9; a weak D match, TRBD1 (5 bases). Trimming stripped 0 bases from V and 8 bases from J, with 23 bases between. The germline V gene encodes CDR1 SGDLS and CDR2 YYNGEE. There are 17 residues in the CDR3. The DNA for the CDR3 is TGTGCCAGCAGCGTAGCGGGGGACTCCGGGGCTTCGGGGGGCTACACCTTC. Protein product: CASSVAGDSGASGGYTF.

The genes are TRBV11-2 and TRBJ1-2; 7 bases match TRBD1. Looked up from germline, CDR1 is SGHAT and CDR2 is FQNNGV. Trimming took 5 bases from V and 2 from J; bases not matched to a gene: 8. This CDR3 contains 15 residues. The CDR3 bases are TGTGCCAGCAGCCACTCCTCGACAGGGAACTATGGCTACACCTTC. Amino acid sequence: CASSHSSTGNYGYTF.